This T cell receptor beta chain came from a study of T cells in Graves' hyperthyroidism and ophthalmopathy. The CDR3 sequence is 15 residues long. The V end lost 3 bases, the J end lost 5 bases, and 16 bases lay between the germline ends. Isolation of PBMCs was performed on 9.5 to 10 ml fresh peripheral blood. Points from the study as a whole: Through a model of 13 V-J features, ophthalmopathy was separated from stable hyperthyroidism. The model identified upcoming ophthalmopathy a median around 6 months ahead of onset.

Amplification targeted TCR beta CDR3 regions from RNA transcripts. A first-round RT-PCR of the TCR CDR3 used the HTBI primer set. TCRdb reanalysed the multiplex PCR reads using MiXCR and keeps one entry per CDR3 protein. The sample records around 480,000 distinct CDR3 sequences, around 15% being singletons. This clonotype was seen at least ten times. What it recognizes is unknown. V is TRBV12-3 or TRBV12-4 and J is TRBJ1-1, with D tentatively TRBD1 (5 bases). Sample: blood. This receptor was obtained from a young woman with Graves' hyperthyroidism. In nucleotides, the CDR3 is TGTGCCAGCAGTTTTTCGGTAGAGGGGTGGACTGAAGCTTTCTTT. This gives the protein CASSFSVEGWTEAFF.